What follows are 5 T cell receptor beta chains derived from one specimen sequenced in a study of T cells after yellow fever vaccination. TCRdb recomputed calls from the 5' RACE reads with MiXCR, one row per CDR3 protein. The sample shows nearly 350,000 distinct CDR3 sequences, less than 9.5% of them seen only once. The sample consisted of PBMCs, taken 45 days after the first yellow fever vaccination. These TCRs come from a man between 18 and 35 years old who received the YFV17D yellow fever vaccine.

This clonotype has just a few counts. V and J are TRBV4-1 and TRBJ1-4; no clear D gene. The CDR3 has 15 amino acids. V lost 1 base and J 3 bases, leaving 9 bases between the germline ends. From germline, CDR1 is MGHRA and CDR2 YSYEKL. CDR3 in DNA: TGCGCCAGCAGCCAAGTGGGAGCGGCTAATGAAAAACTGTTTTTT. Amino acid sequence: CASSQVGAANEKLFF.

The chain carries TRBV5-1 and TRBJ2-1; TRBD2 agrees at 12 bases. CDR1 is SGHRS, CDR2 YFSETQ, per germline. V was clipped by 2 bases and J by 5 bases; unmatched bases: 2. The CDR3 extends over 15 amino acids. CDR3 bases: TGCGCCAGCAGCTTAAGACTAGCGGGGGACAATGAGCAGTTCTTC. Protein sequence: CASSLRLAGDNEQFF.

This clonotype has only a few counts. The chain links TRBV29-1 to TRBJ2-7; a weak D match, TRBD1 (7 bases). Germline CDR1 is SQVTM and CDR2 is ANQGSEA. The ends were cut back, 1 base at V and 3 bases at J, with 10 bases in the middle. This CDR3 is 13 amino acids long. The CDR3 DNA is TGCAGCGTTGAAGCCCAGGGGGGCTACGAGCAGTACTTC. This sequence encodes CSVEAQGGYEQYF.

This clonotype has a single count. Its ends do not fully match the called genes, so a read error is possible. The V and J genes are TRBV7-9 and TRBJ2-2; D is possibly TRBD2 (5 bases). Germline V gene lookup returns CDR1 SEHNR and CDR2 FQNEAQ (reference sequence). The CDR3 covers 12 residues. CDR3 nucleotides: TGTGCCAGCAGCTTATTCACCGGGGAGCAGTTTTTT. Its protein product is CASSLFTGEQFF. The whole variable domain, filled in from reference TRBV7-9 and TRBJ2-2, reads DTGVSQNPRHKITKRGQNVTFRCDPISEHNRLYWYRQTLGQGPEFLTYFQNEAQLEKSRLLSDRFSAERPKGSFSTLEIQRTEQGDSAMYLCASSLFTGEQFFGEGSRLTVL.

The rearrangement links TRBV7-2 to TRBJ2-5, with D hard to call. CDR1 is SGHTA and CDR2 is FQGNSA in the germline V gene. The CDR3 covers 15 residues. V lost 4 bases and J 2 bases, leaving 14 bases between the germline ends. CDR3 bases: TGTGCCAGCAGCTCTCCCCGTGCCATGCAAGAGACCCAGTACTTC. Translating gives CASSSPRAMQETQYF.